Listed below are T cell receptor beta chains from one sample, sequenced in a study of PD-1 blockade in classical Hodgkin lymphoma. Data came from immunoSEQ multiplex PCR; TCRdb stores just in-frame clones and leaves some out. Of 40,000 or so clones listed, around 78% are singletons. Specimen: peripheral blood mononuclear cells (PBMCs), collected at baseline. These TCRs come from a human donor with classical Hodgkin lymphoma. CDR3s include the opening cysteine and the closing phenylalanine or tryptophan.

V	J	CDR3
TRBV6-6	TRBJ2-2	CASSYLGSGELFF
TRBV6-6	TRBJ2-2	CASRDGQGTNTGELFF
TRBV19	TRBJ2-3	CASSIQSTSTDTQYF
TRBV12-5	TRBJ2-1	CASGLVTGRGNYEQFF
TRBV9	TRBJ2-3	CASSVGLAATDTQYF
TRBV5-6	TRBJ2-7	CASSLGLELVVQYF
TRBV7-2	TRBJ1-5	CASSEETGAINQPQHF
TRBV7-8	TRBJ2-7	CASSTGQAEQYF
TRBV5-4	TRBJ2-1	CASSLLDEQFF
TRBV2	TRBJ2-7	CASKPYEQYF
TRBV11-3	TRBJ1-3	CASSSSRDRGSVSGNTIYF
TRBV27	TRBJ1-6	CASSFWGVYNSPLHF
TRBV9	TRBJ2-1	CASSVGSVSEQFF
TRBV18	TRBJ1-4	CASSARATTNEKLFF
TRBV4-1	TRBJ2-1	CASTRRDTDRNNEQFF
TRBV5-1	TRBJ2-7	CASSSGGPSEQYF
TRBV5-1	TRBJ2-4	CASSLARDPIIAKNIQYF